Following are 17 T cell receptor beta chains from one sample sequenced in a study of blood T cell repertoires in COVID-19. Clones were read by immunoSEQ multiplex PCR, and TCRdb kept only the in-frame ones, dropping some. The sample lists some 270,000 clones; approximately 84% were seen once. Source material: peripheral blood. The receptors here all came from a person aged 70 to 79 with COVID-19, enrolled during active disease.

This rearrangement joins TRBV5-8 to TRBJ1-5; 9 bases fit TRBD1. This CDR3 is 15 amino acids long. After removal of 2 bases from V and 6 bases from J, the junction contained 6 bases not matched to a gene. In germline, CDR1 is SGHTS, CDR2 YDEGEE. The CDR3, as DNA: TGTGCCAGCAGCTTTAAAACAGGGGGCATTCAGCCCCAGCATTTT. Protein: CASSFKTGGIQPQHF. Full variable domain (rest looked up from reference TRBV5-8 and TRBJ1-5): EAGVTQSPTHLIKTRGQQATLRCSPISGHTSVYWYQQALGLGLQFLLWYDEGEERNRGNFPPRFSGRQFPNYSSELNVNALELEDSALYLCASSFKTGGIQPQHFGDGTRLSIL.

The chain has TRBV10-3 and TRBJ1-1, with D possibly TRBD1 on 5 matching bases. The CDR3 totals 12 residues. V was shortened by 6 bases and J by 5 bases, with 10 bases between the two germline ends. The germline CDR1 and CDR2 sequences are ENHRY and SYGVKD. The CDR3 is CAISREQTEAFF. CDR3 sequence (DNA): TGTGCCATCAGCAGGGAACAGACTGAAGCTTTCTTT.

This rearrangement joins TRBV3-1 (or the pseudogene TRBV3-2) to TRBJ2-5, with 11 bases fitting TRBD2. CDR1 is LGHDT, CDR2 YNNKEL, per germline (reference sequence). Trimming at V came to 3 bases and at J to 2 bases, leaving 8 bases not matched to a gene. The CDR3 is 17 amino acids. The CDR3 coding sequence is TGTGCCAGCAGCCAGTCCCCGGGACTAGCGGTACAAGAGACCCAGTACTTC. Translation gives CASSQSPGLAVQETQYF.

This chain uses TRBV4-1 with TRBJ2-1, with TRBD2 identical over 9 bases. With 3 bases clipped from V and 6 bases from J, the junction kept 6 bases outside the gene matches. The V gene's germline CDR1 is MGHRA and CDR2 YSYEKL. This CDR3 contains 15 residues. The CDR3 sequence: CASSHYSGRTNEQFF. The CDR3 DNA sequence: TGCGCCAGCAGCCACTATAGCGGGAGAACCAATGAGCAGTTCTTC.

The V and J genes are TRBV6-4 and TRBJ2-3, with TRBD2 matching over 9 bases. CDR3 length: 15 amino acids. Trimming took 4 bases from V and 4 from J; bases not matched to a gene: 6. Per the germline V gene, CDR1 is MRHNA and CDR2 is SNTAGT. Here the CDR3 reads CASSVETSGSDTQYF. The CDR3 coding sequence is TGTGCCAGCAGTGTAGAGACTAGCGGATCAGATACGCAGTATTTT.

The chain recombines TRBV2 with TRBJ1-2; 8 bases map to TRBD1. This CDR3 contains 12 residues. The germline V gene encodes CDR1 SNHLY and CDR2 FYNNEI. Trimming removed 6 bases from V and 7 bases from J; junction bases left unmatched: 4. CDR3 sequence (DNA): TGTGCCAGCAGACAGGGGGTGGCTGGCTACACCTTC. Protein sequence: CASRQGVAGYTF.

The rearrangement uses TRBV5-8 and TRBJ1-6, with 8 bases aligning to TRBD1. The CDR3 has 15 amino acids. Germline V CDR1 and CDR2: SGHTS, YDEGEE. The trim removed 2 bases at V and 14 bases at J, leaving 12 bases unmatched. In DNA form, the CDR3 reads TGTGCCAGCAGCTTTGATCGGCAGGGGGCCGTAGCCCTCCACTTT. Its protein product is CASSFDRQGAVALHF. Looking up the rest from reference TRBV5-8 and TRBJ1-6 gives the full variable domain: EAGVTQSPTHLIKTRGQQATLRCSPISGHTSVYWYQQALGLGLQFLLWYDEGEERNRGNFPPRFSGRQFPNYSSELNVNALELEDSALYLCASSFDRQGAVALHFGNGTRLTVT.

The CDR3 DNA sequence: TGTGCCAGCAGCTACAGTGGGGGCAGGGAGGAGACCCAGTACTTC. It yields the protein CASSYSGGREETQYF. V gene TRBV6-5 combines with J gene TRBJ2-5, with D tentatively TRBD1 (6 bases). This CDR3 has 15 residues. Germline CDR1 MNHEY, CDR2 SVGAGI. Trimming removed 6 bases at V and 5 bases at J, with 19 bases between.

The V and J genes are TRBV13 and TRBJ2-5; TRBD2 matches at 10 bases. Germline CDR1 reads PRHDT; CDR2 reads FYEKMQ (reference sequence). V lost 0 bases to trimming and J lost 5 bases; unmatched junction nucleotides: 6. The CDR3 is 16 amino acids. The CDR3 loop reads CASSLGLAGVGETQYF. Written as DNA, the CDR3 is TGTGCCAGCAGCTTAGGGCTAGCGGGAGTCGGGGAGACCCAGTACTTC.

The chain links TRBV7-3 to TRBJ2-2; D might be TRBD1 (6 bases). Germline CDR1 is SGHTA and CDR2 is FQGTGA. This CDR3 spans 17 amino acids. Trimming took 4 bases from V and 6 from J, leaving 21 bases between them. CDR3: CASSSVPGLGAAGELFF. DNA of the CDR3: TGTGCCAGCAGCTCCGTTCCGGGTTTGGGGGCAGCCGGGGAGCTGTTTTTT.

Concerning this clone: Additional DNA sequences in this sample encode the identical CDR3. The V and J genes are TRBV28 and TRBJ1-4; tentative D call: TRBD1 (6 bases). The CDR3 runs to 15 residues. Germline lookup yields CDR1 MDHEN and CDR2 SYDVKM. Trimming removed 2 bases from V and 3 bases from J, with 10 bases in between. The CDR3 sequence: CASSLPGHPNEKLFF. The CDR3 DNA reads TGTGCCAGCAGTTTACCGGGACACCCTAATGAAAAACTGTTTTTT.

This clone was counted a single time. This sequence joins TRBV29-1 and TRBJ1-1; D remains ambiguous. CDR3 length: 11 amino acids. Germline CDR1 SQVTM, CDR2 ANQGSEA. Trimming took off 4 bases at V and 4 bases at J, with 7 bases between the two ends. CDR3 loop: CSVGRATEAFF. The CDR3 coding sequence is TGCAGCGTTGGGAGGGCCACTGAAGCTTTCTTT.

This chain uses TRBV6-5 with TRBJ2-5; D possibly corresponds to TRBD1 (5 bases). The germline CDR1 and CDR2 sequences are MNHEY and SVGAGI. V lost 2 bases to trimming and J lost 5 bases, with 12 bases between them. This CDR3 region has 14 residues. For the CDR3, the DNA is TGTGCCAGCAGTTACGTTGCAGGGATGGAGACCCAGTACTTC. Translated: CASSYVAGMETQYF.

The chain combines TRBV29-1 with TRBJ2-7; TRBD1 agrees at 7 bases. Germline CDR1 reads SQVTM; CDR2 reads ANQGSEA. Trimming removed 7 bases from V and 1 base from J; junction bases left unmatched: 1. This CDR3 has 11 amino acids. The CDR3 DNA reads as TGCAGCGGGGGACAGTCCTACGAGCAGTACTTC. Residues: CSGGQSYEQYF.

This chain uses TRBV10-3 with TRBJ2-7; a possible D gene is TRBD1 (6 bases). Germline lookup yields CDR1 ENHRY and CDR2 SYGVKD. Trimming cost V 6 bases and J 7 bases, with 25 bases left between them. CDR3 size: 16 residues. Here the CDR3 reads CAIRESALTGLGEQYF. CDR3 nucleotide sequence: TGTGCCATCAGGGAAAGCGCCTTGACAGGCCTTGGAGAGCAGTACTTC.

The CDR3 protein is CASSGPGQSFEKLFF. The CDR3 bases are TGTGCCAGTAGTGGGCCGGGACAGTCTTTTGAAAAACTGTTTTTT. The chain joins TRBV19 to TRBJ1-4; TRBD1 matches 7 bases. Germline lookup yields CDR1 LNHDA and CDR2 SQIVND (reference sequence). After removal of 5 bases from V and 7 bases from J, the junction contained 10 bases not matched to a gene. The CDR3 has 15 residues.

The V call is TRBV9, the J call TRBJ1-5, with 10 positions matching TRBD1. Looked up from germline, CDR1 is SGDLS and CDR2 is YYNGEE. V trimming: 3 bases; J trimming: 7 bases; junction bases outside the gene matches: 4. The CDR3 has 14 amino acids. This CDR3 reads CASSGGTGAQPQHF. The CDR3 DNA reads TGTGCCAGCAGCGGGGGGACAGGGGCCCAGCCCCAGCATTTT.